Below are 2 T cell receptor beta chains sequenced from a single sample in a study of blood T cell repertoires in COVID-19. Some clones are missing from TCRdb's copy, which holds only in-frame ones; the method was immunoSEQ multiplex PCR. The sample includes some 80,000 clones, 75% to 95% of them seen just once. Sequenced material: peripheral blood. These receptors were obtained from a woman older than 75 with acute or convalescent COVID-19.

This clone was picked up one time. J is TRBJ1-4 and V is TRBV29-1; D is possibly TRBD1 (6 bases). From germline, CDR1 is SQVTM and CDR2 ANQGSEA. Trimming removed 6 bases from V and 8 bases from J, with 16 bases in between. The CDR3 totals 13 residues. CDR3 sequence (DNA): TGCAGCGTCTATAAGGCAGGGGCCGAAAAACTGTTTTTT. It translates to CSVYKAGAEKLFF.

V usage is TRBV19 and J usage is TRBJ1-1, with 7 bases matching TRBD1. V dropped 5 bases and J dropped 1; count of bases not matched to a gene: 10. Germline V gene lookup returns CDR1 LNHDA and CDR2 SQIVND (reference sequence). There are 16 residues in the CDR3. The CDR3 sequence is CASSGQLGQANTEAFF. The CDR3 nucleotides are TGTGCCAGTAGTGGTCAGCTAGGACAGGCGAACACTGAAGCTTTCTTT.